This is a list of T cell receptor beta chains from one sample in a study of OX40 agonist ivuxolimab in advanced cancers. Generated by immunoSEQ multiplex PCR, the TCRdb table keeps only in-frame clones and is missing some. The sample lists about 21,000 clones; 70% to 90% were seen once. The input for sequencing was CD4+ or CD8+ T cells sorted from blood, taken in a trial of the OX40 agonist ivuxolimab. Every receptor here comes from an adult with an advanced solid tumor such as melanoma, head and neck, liver or kidney cancer. Each CDR3 is given without its conserved first and last residue. Clone size is given for some rows only: seen once, a few or many times, or a class if the clone is expanded.

V gene: TRBV5-1; J gene: TRBJ2-7; clone size: .; CDR3 protein: ASSLRDFSYEQY
V gene: TRBV10-3; J gene: TRBJ2-7; clone size: .; CDR3 protein: AISGTSGRSYEQY
V gene: TRBV13; J gene: TRBJ1-3; clone size: .; CDR3 protein: ASSSRGKGNTIY
V gene: TRBV7-9; J gene: TRBJ1-5; clone size: .; CDR3 protein: ASSRPNQPQH
V gene: TRBV6-1; J gene: TRBJ2-3; clone size: .; CDR3 protein: ASSEDAGATDTQY
V gene: TRBV4-1; J gene: TRBJ1-1; clone size: .; CDR3 protein: ASSQEGQGMNTEAF
V gene: TRBV5-1; J gene: TRBJ2-1; clone size: .; CDR3 protein: ASSWWGRGDNEQF
V gene: TRBV11-2; J gene: TRBJ2-3; clone size: .; CDR3 protein: ASSFGGPGTDTQY
V gene: TRBV19; J gene: TRBJ1-6; clone size: .; CDR3 protein: ASSIGTGGGSPLH
V gene: TRBV27; J gene: TRBJ2-1; clone size: .; CDR3 protein: ASSFGVGGAGWGEQF
V gene: TRBV6-1; J gene: TRBJ1-2; clone size: .; CDR3 protein: ASSGFGAGYGYT
V gene: TRBV11-2; J gene: TRBJ1-2; clone size: .; CDR3 protein: ASSLVPLGGYT
V gene: TRBV10-3; J gene: TRBJ1-1; clone size: .; CDR3 protein: AISDIGTPNTEAF
V gene: TRBV7-6; J gene: TRBJ2-1; clone size: .; CDR3 protein: ASSLASGAPYNEQF
V gene: TRBV9; J gene: TRBJ2-5; clone size: .; CDR3 protein: ASSVVVWETQY
V gene: TRBV10-2; J gene: TRBJ1-2; clone size: .; CDR3 protein: ASRPNYRGLVYGYT
V gene: TRBV5-6; J gene: TRBJ1-1; clone size: .; CDR3 protein: ASSFAGVLVGAF
V gene: TRBV5-5; J gene: TRBJ2-3; clone size: .; CDR3 protein: ASSLRAPDTQY
V gene: TRBV5-6; J gene: TRBJ2-7; clone size: once; CDR3 protein: ASSLGAGFYEQY
V gene: TRBV9; J gene: TRBJ2-1; clone size: .; CDR3 protein: ASSVRGDYNEQF
V gene: TRBV13; J gene: TRBJ1-3; clone size: .; CDR3 protein: ASSLVGNTIY
V gene: TRBV5-5; J gene: TRBJ1-5; clone size: .; CDR3 protein: AIHQGGRQPQH
V gene: TRBV4-1; J gene: .; clone size: once; CDR3 protein: ASSQVEGGKGNTIY
V gene: TRBV7-9; J gene: TRBJ2-1; clone size: .; CDR3 protein: ASSLVSLNEQF
V gene: TRBV4-3; J gene: TRBJ1-1; clone size: .; CDR3 protein: ASSQGYTEAF
V gene: TRBV7-9; J gene: TRBJ1-6; clone size: .; CDR3 protein: ASKEPGVHSPLH
V gene: TRBV10-3; J gene: TRBJ1-4; clone size: .; CDR3 protein: AISEGQANNEKLF
V gene: TRBV27; J gene: TRBJ2-7; clone size: .; CDR3 protein: ASSLTSAYEQY
V gene: TRBV4-1; J gene: TRBJ2-7; clone size: .; CDR3 protein: ASSQGRGAIYEQY
V gene: TRBV10-3; J gene: TRBJ2-3; clone size: .; CDR3 protein: AINPNRDATDTQY
V gene: TRBV6-6; J gene: TRBJ1-2; clone size: .; CDR3 protein: ASSFVRTGDHGYT
V gene: TRBV29-1; J gene: TRBJ1-3; clone size: .; CDR3 protein: SVEVFRETSGNTIY
V gene: TRBV4-2; J gene: TRBJ2-5; clone size: .; CDR3 protein: ASSQEGQGANQETQY
V gene: TRBV19; J gene: TRBJ2-3; clone size: .; CDR3 protein: ASALAGWGADTQY
V gene: TRBV4-1; J gene: TRBJ2-2; clone size: .; CDR3 protein: ASSYQASGGGDTGELF
V gene: TRBV7-9; J gene: TRBJ1-2; clone size: .; CDR3 protein: ASSSPLTDYGYT
V gene: TRBV19; J gene: TRBJ1-3; clone size: .; CDR3 protein: ASSMSPESSGNTIY
V gene: TRBV7-9; J gene: TRBJ1-2; clone size: .; CDR3 protein: ASSLDSGGNYGYT
V gene: TRBV5-6; J gene: TRBJ1-2; clone size: .; CDR3 protein: ASSLAGVIVYGYT
V gene: TRBV5-6; J gene: TRBJ2-1; clone size: .; CDR3 protein: ASSWGQYNEQF
V gene: TRBV2; J gene: TRBJ1-1; clone size: .; CDR3 protein: ASSEEVAALMNTEAF
V gene: TRBV6-1; J gene: TRBJ1-6; clone size: .; CDR3 protein: ASIRTFGSPLH
V gene: TRBV30; J gene: TRBJ2-1; clone size: .; CDR3 protein: AWSEGPEQF
V gene: TRBV4-1; J gene: TRBJ2-1; clone size: .; CDR3 protein: ASSQVSTNEQF
V gene: TRBV6-5; J gene: TRBJ2-7; clone size: .; CDR3 protein: ASSYSGSSYEQY
V gene: TRBV7-9; J gene: TRBJ1-1; clone size: .; CDR3 protein: ASTKGPGTLGTEAF
V gene: TRBV4-1; J gene: TRBJ2-7; clone size: .; CDR3 protein: ASSQDVTSGRYEQY
V gene: TRBV19; J gene: TRBJ1-6; clone size: large; CDR3 protein: ASSISREPYNSPLH
V gene: TRBV27; J gene: TRBJ2-1; clone size: .; CDR3 protein: ASSFGRGEVYNEQF
V gene: TRBV6-5; J gene: TRBJ1-5; clone size: .; CDR3 protein: ASSEDQPQH
V gene: TRBV27; J gene: TRBJ1-1; clone size: .; CDR3 protein: ASSSDHGPYTEAF
V gene: TRBV11-3; J gene: TRBJ2-7; clone size: .; CDR3 protein: ASSLDRGYEQY
V gene: TRBV7-9; J gene: TRBJ2-1; clone size: .; CDR3 protein: ASSLGGEPFNEQF
V gene: TRBV9; J gene: TRBJ2-1; clone size: .; CDR3 protein: ASSYGTSGRKQF